This T cell receptor beta chain was identified in a study of post-analysis software for immune sequencing data. General study results and limits: In patients, five TRBV segments were more frequent than in controls, with TRBV5-6, TRBV5-1 and TRBV20-1 among them.

V was shortened by 0 bases and J by 8 bases, with 10 bases between the two germline ends. The CDR3 spans 13 residues. CDR1 is MNHEY, CDR2 SVGEGT, per germline. In the case of this clonotype: Its antigen is as yet unknown.

Built from TCR beta cDNA, the libraries had unique molecular identifiers in them. TCRdb redid the calling of the PCR reads with MiXCR, one entry per CDR3 protein. The sample has 750,000 to 950,000 distinct CDR3 sequences, around 46% seen once. V gene TRBV6-2 or TRBV6-3 combines with J gene TRBJ1-2, with D hard to call. Material for sequencing was blood. This clonotype originated in a girl aged 10 to 17 with multiple sclerosis. CDR3 in amino acids: CASSYSMTRGYTF. CDR3 coding DNA: TGTGCCAGCAGTTACTCGATGACAAGAGGCTACACCTTC.